A single sample is the source of the 16 T cell receptor beta chains below, sequenced in a study of HIV-infected patients and healthy controls. 500 ng RNA was reverse transcribed with alpha and beta constant-region primers. Separate chain-specific third strand synthesis with multiplexing indices produced the alpha and beta libraries. TCRdb re-derived calls from the 5' RACE reads in MiXCR, one entry per CDR3 protein. The sample holds under 10,000 distinct CDR3 sequences, about 6% seen once. The repertoire came from unfractionated whole blood and reflected all unsorted peripheral T cells. The source material was blood. Receptors were obtained from an adult in good health.

This clonotype was picked up a small number of times. The chain combines TRBV19 with TRBJ2-2; no reliable D call. Trimming stripped 9 bases from V and 4 bases from J, with 12 bases between. CDR3 length: 13 residues. Germline assignment: CDR1 LNHDA and CDR2 SQIVND (reference sequence). The CDR3 loop reads CASSYSFTGELFF. The DNA for the CDR3 is TGTGCCAGCTCCTATAGCTTCACCGGGGAGCTGTTTTTT.

This clonotype is termed medium-sized. The V and J genes are TRBV7-9 and TRBJ2-1, with unresolved D. Germline V gives CDR1 SEHNR, CDR2 FQNEAQ (reference sequence). Between the trimmed V and J ends, which lost 3 bases and 0 bases, there was a span of 6 bases. This CDR3 contains 14 residues. CDR3 protein: CASSLTFSYNEQFF. CDR3 nucleotide sequence: TGTGCCAGCAGCTTGACTTTCTCCTACAATGAGCAGTTCTTC. The full variable domain, its missing parts supplied by reference TRBV7-9 and TRBJ2-1, is DTGVSQNPRHKITKRGQNVTFRCDPISEHNRLYWYRQTLGQGPEFLTYFQNEAQLEKSRLLSDRFSAERPKGSFSTLEIQRTEQGDSAMYLCASSLTFSYNEQFFGPGTRLTVL.

There are many counts of this clonotype. The chain uses TRBV12-3 or TRBV12-4 and TRBJ2-7; TRBD1 aligns across 11 bases. The CDR3 runs to 17 residues. J lost 4 bases, V lost 6 bases, and 14 bases had no gene match. CDR3 bases: TGTGCCAGCAGCCCCCCCCCGGGACAGGGGGAGTTATACGAGCAGTACTTC. Protein sequence: CASSPPPGQGELYEQYF.

This clonotype is classed as medium-sized. CDR3 amino acids: CASSAASGSYNEQFF. As DNA, the CDR3 is TGTGCCAGCAGCGCAGCTAGCGGATCCTACAATGAGCAGTTCTTC. The chain uses TRBV11-3 and TRBJ2-1, with 7 bases matching TRBD2. The CDR3 has 15 residues. J was trimmed by 1 base and V by 5 bases; bases with no gene match: 5. Per the germline V gene, CDR1 is SGHNT and CDR2 is YENEEA. Drawing the rest from reference TRBV11-3 and TRBJ2-1, the complete variable domain is EAGVVQSPRYKIIEKKQPVAFWCNPISGHNTLYWYLQNLGQGPELLIRYENEEAVDDSQLPKDRFSAERLKGVDSTLKIQPAELGDSAVYLCASSAASGSYNEQFFGPGTRLTVL.

In its sample, this clonotype was seen many times. The V and J genes are TRBV20-1 and TRBJ2-7; a weak D match, TRBD1 (6 bases). CDR3 length: 13 residues. Trimming removed 6 bases at V and 3 bases at J, with 15 bases between. The germline V gene encodes CDR1 DFQATT and CDR2 SNEGSKA (reference sequence). CDR3 protein: CSARSRGFYEQYF. The CDR3, as DNA: TGCAGTGCCCGAAGCAGGGGATTCTACGAGCAGTACTTC.

A single count supports this clonotype. The chain recombines TRBV5-6 with TRBJ2-7, with D perhaps being TRBD1 or TRBD2 (5 bases each). The CDR3 runs to 15 residues. In germline, CDR1 is SGHDT, CDR2 YYEEEE. V shed 0 bases and J shed 3 bases, with 13 bases lying between them. CDR3: CASSLGRDGNYEQYF. CDR3 DNA sequence: TGTGCCAGCAGCTTGGGACGGGACGGCAACTACGAGCAGTACTTC.

Judged by abundance, this clonotype is medium-sized. This chain joins TRBV4-3 and TRBJ2-1; D might be TRBD2 (5 bases). In germline, CDR1 is LGHNA, CDR2 YSLEER. The CDR3 covers 14 residues. V was clipped by 0 bases and J by 6 bases, with 9 bases between them. CDR3 bases: TGCGCCAGCAGCCAAGAGACTATCTCCAATGAGCAGTTCTTC. Translated: CASSQETISNEQFF.

Of note for this clonotype: A much larger clone lies one base from this, so it may be a read error. The V and J genes are TRBV13 and TRBJ1-5; TRBD1 is a possible D gene (6 bases). Germline values: CDR1 PRHDT, CDR2 FYEKMQ (reference sequence). The length of the CDR3 is 15 residues. CDR3 coding DNA: TGTGCCAGCAGCTTAGGCCGACAGGCCAATCAGCCCCAGAATTTT. Translation: CASSLGRQANQPQNF.

This clonotype was found a few times. The chain is built from TRBV7-6 and TRBJ2-1; 8 bases are shared with TRBD1. V shed 4 bases, J shed 8 bases, and the junction held 4 bases outside the gene matches. This CDR3 is 13 amino acids long. The V gene's germline CDR1 is SGHVS and CDR2 FNYEAQ. This CDR3 is CASSSGQGYEQFF. The CDR3 nucleotides read TGTGCCAGCAGCTCCGGACAGGGCTATGAGCAGTTCTTC.

Relative to its sample, this clonotype is medium-sized. The V call is TRBV11-3, the J call TRBJ2-3; tentatively, D is TRBD1 (5 bases). Trimming cost V 3 bases and J 0 bases, with 10 bases left between them. This CDR3 is built from 15 residues. From germline, CDR1 is SGHNT and CDR2 YENEEA. The CDR3: CASSLGPVSTDTQYF. As DNA, the CDR3 is TGTGCCAGCAGCTTGGGGCCGGTCAGCACAGATACGCAGTATTTT. The whole variable domain, filled in from reference TRBV11-3 and TRBJ2-3, reads EAGVVQSPRYKIIEKKQPVAFWCNPISGHNTLYWYLQNLGQGPELLIRYENEEAVDDSQLPKDRFSAERLKGVDSTLKIQPAELGDSAVYLCASSLGPVSTDTQYFGPGTRLTVL.

The chain recombines TRBV7-2 with TRBJ1-1; maybe TRBD1 (6 bases). The germline V and J ends were trimmed by 4 bases and 3 bases, with 12 bases remaining between them. The CDR3 spans 14 residues. Germline CDR1 SGHTA, CDR2 FQGNSA. The CDR3: CASSWAGADTEAFF. The CDR3 bases are TGTGCCAGCAGCTGGGCAGGGGCCGACACTGAAGCTTTCTTT.

This clonotype occurred many times. V is TRBV5-5 and J is TRBJ2-1, with a weak D call TRBD2 (5 bases). The CDR3 covers 13 residues. CDR1 and CDR2 (germline): SGHKS, YYEKEE (reference sequence). V was clipped by 0 bases and J by 8 bases, with 9 bases between them. CDR3 amino acids: CASSLAKRDEQFF. CDR3 sequence (DNA): TGTGCCAGCAGCTTGGCCAAGAGGGATGAGCAGTTCTTC.

The V call is TRBV23-1, the J call TRBJ2-5, with TRBD2 matching 7 bases. TRBV23-1 is sorted into the ORF group, with uncertain function. The J segment lost 2 bases and the V segment lost 0 bases, leaving 3 bases of the junction unmatched. CDR3 size: 15 residues. CDR3 coding DNA: TGCGCCAGCAGTCAATCGTCCGGGAGGCAAGAGACCCAGTACTTC. This encodes CASSQSSGRQETQYF.

The V call is TRBV12-3 or TRBV12-4, the J call TRBJ2-3; D is unclear. The V end lost 9 bases, the J end lost 0 bases, and 10 bases lay between the germline ends. The CDR3 length is 13 residues. The CDR3 DNA reads TGTGCCAGAGTTGGCTCCAGCACAGATACGCAGTATTTT. This codes for CARVGSSTDTQYF.

By its share, this clonotype is medium-sized. This rearrangement joins TRBV10-3 to TRBJ2-1; D unclear. The CDR3 totals 14 residues. Trimming took off 9 bases at V and 3 bases at J, with 15 bases between the two ends. Germline V CDR1 and CDR2: ENHRY, SYGVKD. The CDR3 region is CAISDLVDYNEQFF. The CDR3 DNA follows: TGTGCCATTTCGGATCTGGTGGACTACAATGAGCAGTTCTTC.

This clonotype qualifies as medium-sized. The gene calls are TRBV5-6 and TRBJ1-1; 7 nucleotides match TRBD1. The J segment lost 2 bases and the V segment lost 4 bases, leaving 8 bases of the junction unmatched. Germline CDR1 and CDR2: SGHDT and YYEEEE. This CDR3 has 15 residues. The CDR3: CASSPETGDNTEAFF. The CDR3 DNA sequence: TGTGCCAGCAGCCCAGAAACAGGGGATAACACTGAAGCTTTCTTT.